This T cell receptor (beta chain) came from a study of response to subunit inactivated influenza vaccine. The CDR3 covers 13 residues. CDR1 SGHRS and CDR2 YFSETQ come from the germline V gene. V shed 0 bases and J 14 bases; nucleotides not matched to a gene: 6. General observations from the study: Authors suggested few new T cells are recruited by each seasonal influenza vaccination.

TCRdb passed the RT-PCR reads through MiXCR, listing each CDR3 protein once. The table has about 700,000 distinct CDR3 sequences, 15% to 19% seen once. This clonotype has a count of ten or more. The antigen remains undetermined. Sequenced here: PBMCs from blood, sampled about 11 days after vaccination. The V gene is TRBV5-1, the J gene TRBJ2-4; 9 bases match TRBD1. The receptor's source is a middle-aged man who received an inactivated influenza vaccine. CDR3 region: CASSLEGQGKKYF. The CDR3 coding sequence is TGCGCCAGCAGCTTGGAGGGACAGGGCAAAAAGTACTTC.